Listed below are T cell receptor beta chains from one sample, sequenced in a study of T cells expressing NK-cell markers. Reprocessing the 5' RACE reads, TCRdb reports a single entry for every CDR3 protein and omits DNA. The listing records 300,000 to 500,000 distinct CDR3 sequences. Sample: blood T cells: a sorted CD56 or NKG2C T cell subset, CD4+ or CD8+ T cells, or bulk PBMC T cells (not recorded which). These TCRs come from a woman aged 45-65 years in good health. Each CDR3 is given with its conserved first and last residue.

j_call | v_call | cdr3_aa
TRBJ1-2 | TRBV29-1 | CSADSLGRYGYTF
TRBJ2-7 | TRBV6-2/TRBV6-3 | CASSYRQGLYEQYF
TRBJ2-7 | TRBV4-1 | CASSPDTGSGKAYEQYF
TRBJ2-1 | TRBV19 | CASEGSGSVNEQFF
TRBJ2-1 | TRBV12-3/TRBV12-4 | CASRLSRANEQFF
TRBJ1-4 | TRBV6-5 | CASSYGFLANEKLFF
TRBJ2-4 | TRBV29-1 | CSVGDRLAKNIQYF
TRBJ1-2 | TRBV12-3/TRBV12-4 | CASSLQYYGYTF
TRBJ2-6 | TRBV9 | CASSVGFSGANVLTF
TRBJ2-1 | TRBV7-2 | CASSLGFARRYNEQFF
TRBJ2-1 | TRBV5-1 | CASSLESWRNEQFF
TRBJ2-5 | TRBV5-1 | CASSLGTLQETQYF
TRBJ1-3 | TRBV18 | CASSPLRGTGDAGNTIYF
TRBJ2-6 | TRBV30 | CAWSGAGTSSSGANVLTF
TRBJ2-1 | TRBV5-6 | CASSPRSGNTYNEQFF
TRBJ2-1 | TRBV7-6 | CASSFSGWDNEQFF
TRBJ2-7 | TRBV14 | CASSTALVYEQYF
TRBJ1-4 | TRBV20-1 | CSARVAGGDEKLFF
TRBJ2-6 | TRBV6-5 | CATRLASMAGANVLTF
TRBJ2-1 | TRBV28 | CASTLRAGAKYNEQFF
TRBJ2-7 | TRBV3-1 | CASSPSWGRLAGSYEQYF
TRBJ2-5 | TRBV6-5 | CASGNPGQQETQYF
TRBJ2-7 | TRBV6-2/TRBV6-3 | CASSYVPSGIDEQYF
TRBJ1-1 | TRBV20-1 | CSARERGLNTEAFF
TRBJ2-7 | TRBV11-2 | CASSFPGPSEQYF
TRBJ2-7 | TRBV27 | CASSTRTNRQREGHEQYF
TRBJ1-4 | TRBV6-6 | CASSYPGMEKLFF
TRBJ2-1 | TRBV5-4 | CASRVSGTAPNEQFF